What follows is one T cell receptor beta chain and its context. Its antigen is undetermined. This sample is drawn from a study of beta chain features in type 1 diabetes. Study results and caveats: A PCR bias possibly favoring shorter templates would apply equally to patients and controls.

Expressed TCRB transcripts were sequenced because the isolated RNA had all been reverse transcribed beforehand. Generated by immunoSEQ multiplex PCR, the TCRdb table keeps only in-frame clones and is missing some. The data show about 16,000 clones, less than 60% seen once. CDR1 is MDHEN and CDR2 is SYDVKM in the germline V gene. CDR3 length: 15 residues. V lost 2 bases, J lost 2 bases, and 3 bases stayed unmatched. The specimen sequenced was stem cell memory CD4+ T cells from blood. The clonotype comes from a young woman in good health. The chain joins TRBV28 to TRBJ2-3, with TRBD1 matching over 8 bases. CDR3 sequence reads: CASSLRDRSTDTQYF. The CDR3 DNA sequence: TGTGCCAGCAGTTTAAGGGACAGGTCCACAGATACGCAGTATTTT.